The present entry profiles one TCR beta chain with its context. The record originates from a study of blood T cell repertoires in COVID-19. Study background: Whether acute or convalescent, the COVID-19 samples came from the United States, Italy and Spain. Sources were T cells, B-cell-depleted T cells, or PBMCs; the material itself was cDNA or gDNA.

Original methodology: How many nucleated cells were present was estimated from reference gene primer amplification. Sequencing was performed with immunoSEQ multiplex PCR; in TCRdb, only in-frame clones are kept and a portion is missing. V, J and clone size are those of that table, while D and trimming were read from the DNA. The top ten hold 1% to 1.5% of the sample, which has 200,000 to 250,000 clones, 92% seen once. V gave up 6 bases and J gave up 0 bases, with 9 bases separating them. The germline CDR1 and CDR2 sequences are MNHEY and SMNVEV (reference sequence). The CDR3 covers 15 residues. The sequence was obtained from a man aged 25 to 40 with acute or convalescent COVID-19. The chain links TRBV27 to TRBJ2-6; D is possibly TRBD1 (5 bases). Sequenced: peripheral blood. This chain's CDR3 is CASSPDSSGANVLTF. CDR3 nucleotides: TGTGCCAGCAGCCCTGACAGCTCTGGGGCCAACGTCCTGACTTTC.